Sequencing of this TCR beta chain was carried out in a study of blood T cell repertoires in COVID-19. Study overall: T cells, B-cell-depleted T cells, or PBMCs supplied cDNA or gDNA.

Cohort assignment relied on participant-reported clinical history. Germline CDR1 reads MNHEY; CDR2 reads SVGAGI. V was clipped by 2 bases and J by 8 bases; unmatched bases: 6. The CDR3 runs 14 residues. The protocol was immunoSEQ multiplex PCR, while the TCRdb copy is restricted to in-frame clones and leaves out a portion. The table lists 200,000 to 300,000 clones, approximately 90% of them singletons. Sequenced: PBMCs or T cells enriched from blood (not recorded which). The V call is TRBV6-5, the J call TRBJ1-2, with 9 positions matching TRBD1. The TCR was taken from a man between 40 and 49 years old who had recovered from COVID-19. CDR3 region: CASSYGQGLIGYTF. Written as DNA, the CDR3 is TGTGCCAGCAGTTACGGACAGGGGTTAATCGGCTACACCTTC.